The 30 T cell receptor beta chains given below trace back to one sample, sequenced in a study of a mutant IDH1 vaccine in newly diagnosed glioma. Described time point: week 47, end of study. Topical imiquimod was applied with each vaccine dose, which held 300 ug of mutant IDH1 20-mer peptide. Sequencing used immunoSEQ multiplex PCR; TCRdb keeps in-frame clones, though not all of them. The sample holds fewer than 95,000 clones; 81% are singletons and the top ten take under 6.5%. These receptors lack a known antigen. Sample: PBMCs, taken from a glioma patient whose treatment included an IDH1 peptide vaccine. Source of these receptors: a man in his forties with glioma.

V is TRBV5-6 and J is TRBJ2-3; D not certain. The ends were cut back, 1 base at V and 0 bases at J, with 6 bases in the middle. Germline V lookup: CDR1 SGHDT, CDR2 YYEEEE. The CDR3 covers 14 residues. For the CDR3, the DNA is TGTGCCAGCAGCTTGTCAGCTAGCACAGATACGCAGTATTTT. It specifies CASSLSASTDTQYF.

The V gene is TRBV4-1, the J gene TRBJ1-2, with 9 bases aligning to TRBD1. Per germline, CDR1 MGHRA and CDR2 YSYEKL. The length of the CDR3 is 14 residues. J was trimmed by 0 bases and V by 4 bases; bases with no gene match: 0. The CDR3 reads CASSRQGANYGYTF. CDR3 sequence (DNA): TGCGCCAGCAGCCGACAGGGGGCTAACTATGGCTACACCTTC.

The V and J genes are TRBV4-3 and TRBJ2-1, with D tentatively TRBD1 (6 bases). Germline CDR1 reads LGHNA; CDR2 reads YSLEER. The CDR3 has 15 amino acids. V shed 0 bases and J shed 4 bases, with 10 bases lying between them. CDR3 DNA sequence: TGCGCCAGCAGCCAAGATGAAGGACAGTACAATGAGCAGTTCTTC. It codes for CASSQDEGQYNEQFF.

V is TRBV7-2 and J is TRBJ1-4; possibly TRBD1 for D (6 bases). Germline CDR1 and CDR2: SGHTA and FQGNSA. This CDR3 spans 14 amino acids. The ends were cut back, 3 bases at V and 6 bases at J, with 11 bases in the middle. CDR3 loop: CASSLSGEDEKLFF. Written as DNA, the CDR3 is TGTGCCAGCAGCTTGTCAGGGGAGGATGAAAAACTGTTTTTT.

This chain joins TRBV11-2 and TRBJ2-3; D is unresolved. The ends were cut back, 1 base at V and 6 bases at J, with 8 bases in the middle. The CDR3 sequence is 13 residues long. Germline-derived CDR1 and CDR2 are SGHAT and FQNNGV. The CDR3 spells CASSLAGRDTQYF. The CDR3 coding sequence is TGTGCCAGCAGCTTAGCAGGACGCGATACGCAGTATTTT.

This clone was observed a handful of times. The V call is TRBV4-1, the J call TRBJ1-5, with D perhaps matching TRBD1 (5 bases). V was clipped by 3 bases and J by 4 bases, with 13 bases between them. The CDR3 sequence is 15 residues long. Germline V lookup: CDR1 MGHRA, CDR2 YSYEKL. This CDR3 is CASSQVGVVNQPQHF. The CDR3 nucleotides are TGCGCCAGCAGCCAGGTAGGGGTCGTAAATCAGCCCCAGCATTTT.

This chain joins TRBV18 and TRBJ1-5; D ambiguous. From germline, CDR1 is KGHSH and CDR2 LQKENI. The CDR3 spans 14 residues. Trimming pared 2 bases from V and 7 bases from J, leaving 12 bases between. In nucleotides, the CDR3 is TGTGCCAGCTCACCAGGGGTACTCGGGCAGCCCCAGCATTTT. The encoded protein is CASSPGVLGQPQHF.

The chain employs TRBV4-3 and TRBJ2-1, with 8 bases aligning to TRBD2. The germline gives CDR1 LGHNA, CDR2 YSLEER. Trimming at V came to 1 base and at J to 9 bases, leaving 2 bases not matched to a gene. The CDR3 consists of 13 residues. CDR3 sequence (DNA): TGCGCCAGCAGCCAAGCACGGGGGGGTGAGCAGTTCTTC. This encodes CASSQARGGEQFF.

This chain links TRBV5-1 with TRBJ2-5, with D tentatively TRBD1 or TRBD2 (7 bases each). From germline, CDR1 is SGHRS and CDR2 YFSETQ. The CDR3 has 15 amino acids. The V end lost 3 bases, the J end lost 4 bases, and 16 bases lay between the germline ends. The CDR3 nucleotides are TGCGCCAGCAGCTCCCAGCAGGGGGAGGGAGAGACCCAGTACTTC. Translated: CASSSQQGEGETQYF.

The J gene is TRBJ1-1, the V gene TRBV7-8, with D tentatively TRBD1 (5 bases). The CDR3 runs 17 residues. Germline V gives CDR1 SGHVS, CDR2 FQNEAQ. V gave up 5 bases and J gave up 1 base, with 20 bases separating them. DNA of the CDR3: TGTGCCAGCAGCGAAAACCCCCCCGGGCAGGGGAACACTGAAGCTTTCTTT. It encodes CASSENPPGQGNTEAFF.

This CDR3 is CSVATMRGQGQFF. The DNA of the CDR3 is TGCAGCGTTGCCACAATGAGGGGGCAAGGGCAGTTCTTC. This chain links TRBV29-1 with TRBJ2-1; 7 bases fit TRBD1. V lost 4 bases, J lost 12 bases, and 12 bases stayed unmatched. The CDR3 sequence is 13 residues long. The V gene's germline CDR1 is SQVTM and CDR2 ANQGSEA.

This rearrangement joins TRBV5-4 to TRBJ2-7, with 9 bases aligning to TRBD1. With 0 bases clipped from V and 5 bases from J, the junction kept 9 bases outside the gene matches. Germline CDR1 reads SGHNT; CDR2 reads YYREEE (reference sequence). The CDR3 has 16 amino acids. Here the CDR3 reads CASSLARDRAKNEQYF. The CDR3 DNA follows: TGTGCCAGCAGCTTGGCCCGGGACAGGGCGAAGAACGAGCAGTACTTC.

Here the CDR3 DNA reads TGTGCCAGCAGCCTAGACAGACTGAACTATGGCTACACCTTC. It translates to CASSLDRLNYGYTF. V gene TRBV7-2 combines with J gene TRBJ1-2, with D possibly matching TRBD1 (5 bases). Germline CDR1 and CDR2: SGHTA and FQGNSA. V lost 5 bases, J lost 2 bases, and 12 bases lay in between. The CDR3 consists of 14 residues.

The table lists this clone with a few counts. The rearrangement joins TRBV4-2 to TRBJ1-1, with a possible D match to TRBD1 (6 bases). This CDR3 comprises 16 residues. Per germline, CDR1 LGHNA and CDR2 YNFKEQ. With 1 base removed from V and 5 bases from J, the gap between germline ends came to 17 bases. CDR3 in amino acids: CASSQGVGGRETEAFF. The DNA for the CDR3 is TGTGCCAGCAGCCAAGGGGTTGGGGGGCGTGAAACTGAAGCTTTCTTT.

This clone was counted a few times. The chain combines TRBV19 with TRBJ1-3; perhaps TRBD1 as D (5 bases). The germline V gene encodes CDR1 LNHDA and CDR2 SQIVND (reference sequence). V was clipped by 6 bases and J by 0 bases, with 12 bases between them. The CDR3 contains 15 residues. DNA for the CDR3: TGTGCCAGTAGATTCGGACAAGACTCTGGAAACACCATATATTTT. Its translation: CASRFGQDSGNTIYF.

The chain joins TRBV7-9 to TRBJ2-1; D possibly corresponds to TRBD1 (5 bases). V lost 1 base and J lost 6, with 10 bases in between. The CDR3 covers 14 residues. Germline V CDR1 and CDR2: SEHNR, FQNEAQ (reference sequence). The CDR3 region has the DNA TGTGCCAGCAGCTTAGTTGCCAGGGCCAATGAGCAGTTCTTC. Amino acid sequence: CASSLVARANEQFF.

CDR3 sequence reads: CASSQDRGLPLHF. The CDR3 nucleotides are TGTGCCAGCAGCCAAGACCGGGGACTACCCCTCCACTTT. This chain connects TRBV14 to TRBJ1-6; possible D gene TRBD1, 5 bases. CDR1 is SGHDN, CDR2 FVKESK, per germline. The CDR3 spans 13 residues. V dropped 0 bases and J dropped 12 bases, with 9 bases sitting between them.

The V call is TRBV20-1, the J call TRBJ1-1; no firm D call. The ends were cut back, 2 bases at V and 3 bases at J, with 4 bases in the middle. CDR1 DFQATT and CDR2 SNEGSKA come from the germline V gene (reference sequence). CDR3 size: 11 residues. CDR3 loop: CSARSDTEAFF. In DNA, the CDR3 is TGCAGTGCTAGAAGTGACACTGAAGCTTTCTTT.

V usage is TRBV19 and J usage is TRBJ1-5; D not resolved. Germline V gene data show CDR1 as LNHDA and CDR2 as SQIVND (reference sequence). V was cut by 1 base and J by 1 base, with 11 bases left in between. CDR3 length equals 16 residues. The CDR3 sequence: CASSIGAGGSNQPQHF. The CDR3 coding sequence is TGTGCCAGTAGTATAGGGGCGGGAGGAAGCAATCAGCCCCAGCATTTT. The full variable domain, with the rest looked up from reference TRBV19 and TRBJ1-5, is DGGITQSPKYLFRKEGQNVTLSCEQNLNHDAMYWYRQDPGQGLRLIYYSQIVNDFQKGDIAEGYSVSREKKESFPLTVTSAQKNPTAFYLCASSIGAGGSNQPQHFGDGTRLSIL.

V usage is TRBV12-5 and J usage is TRBJ2-1; possibly TRBD2 for D (7 bases). V was shortened by 8 bases and J by 0 bases, with 20 bases between the two germline ends. From germline, CDR1 is LGHNT and CDR2 FRNRAP. The CDR3 spans 17 residues. CDR3 DNA sequence: TGTGCTAGTCGAGCCCAAAGGGGGGGCCGCTCCTACAATGAGCAGTTCTTC. Its translation: CASRAQRGGRSYNEQFF.

The chain employs TRBV2 and TRBJ1-4; 10 positions match TRBD1. Germline V gene sequence: CDR1 SNHLY, CDR2 FYNNEI. The CDR3 is 16 residues long. The V gene end was trimmed by 3 bases and the J gene end by 3 bases; junction bases not matched to a gene: 4. Here the CDR3 DNA reads TGTGCCAGCAGTGAGGGGACAGGGGTTTCTAATGAAAAACTGTTTTTT. Amino acid sequence: CASSEGTGVSNEKLFF.

The chain combines TRBV2 with TRBJ2-5, with 7 bases aligning to TRBD1. The CDR3 covers 17 residues. The V gene end was trimmed by 7 bases and the J gene end by 6 bases; junction bases not matched to a gene: 20. CDR1 is SNHLY, CDR2 FYNNEI, per germline. In DNA, the CDR3 is TGTGCCAGCACCCTGGAGGACAGGTGGATAAGGGGAAAGACCCAGTACTTC. Translation gives CASTLEDRWIRGKTQYF. Variable domain in full (rest from reference TRBV2 and TRBJ2-5): EPEVTQTPSHQVTQMGQEVILRCVPISNHLYFYWYRQILGQKVEFLVSFYNNEISEKSEIFDDQFSVERPDGSNFTLKIRSTKLEDSAMYFCASTLEDRWIRGKTQYFGPGTRLLVL.

This chain uses TRBV10-3 with TRBJ1-6, with TRBD1 as a possible D gene (6 bases). The CDR3 totals 15 residues. The V gene's germline CDR1 is ENHRY and CDR2 SYGVKD. V was clipped by 2 bases and J by 6 bases, with 11 bases between them. The CDR3 loop reads CAISERDTSNSPLHF. DNA for the CDR3: TGTGCCATCAGTGAGAGGGACACCTCTAATTCACCCCTCCACTTT.

This clone was found many times. This chain links TRBV21-1 with TRBJ1-1. TRBV21-1 corresponds to a pseudogene. The CDR3 spans 15 residues. Here the CDR3 DNA reads TGTGCCAGCAGCAAAAAGAGGGGAAAGGGGACTGAAGCTTTCTTT. Amino acid sequence: CASSKKRGKGTEAFF.

This clone showed up just once. The CDR3 region has the DNA TGTGCCAGCAGCCGCGAGGTCGGAAACACCATATATTTT. Encoded protein: CASSREVGNTIYF. The chain is built from TRBV7-2 and TRBJ1-3; no clear D. The CDR3 totals 13 residues. The V end lost 5 bases, the J end lost 4 bases, and 9 bases lay between the germline ends. CDR1 and CDR2 from the germline V gene are SGHTA and FQGNSA.

This clone was detected only a few times. The chain carries TRBV18 and TRBJ1-5; D is possibly TRBD1 (5 bases). Germline V lookup: CDR1 KGHSH, CDR2 LQKENI. V gave up 3 bases and J gave up 8 bases, with 11 bases separating them. The CDR3 contains 13 residues. The CDR3: CASSPQGAKPQHF. The CDR3 region has the DNA TGTGCCAGCTCACCGCAGGGTGCCAAGCCCCAGCATTTT.

This rearrangement joins TRBV6-1 to TRBJ2-7, with D perhaps assigned TRBD1 or TRBD2 (5 bases each). Trimming cost V 4 bases and J 4 bases, with 5 bases left between them. The germline gives CDR1 MNHNS, CDR2 SASEGT. The length of the CDR3 is 11 residues. The CDR3 sequence is CASSGGYEQYF. CDR3 DNA: TGTGCCAGCAGTGGGGGGTACGAGCAGTACTTC.

The chain recombines TRBV9 with TRBJ2-7; 8 bases line up with TRBD1. Germline CDR1 reads SGDLS; CDR2 reads YYNGEE. This CDR3 is built from 16 residues. The junction had 14 bases not matched to a gene; V was cut back by 7 bases and J by 2 bases. The CDR3 here is CASGAPHGQGTYEQYF. CDR3 nucleotide sequence: TGTGCCAGCGGAGCCCCTCATGGACAGGGCACCTACGAGCAGTACTTC.

The V call is TRBV5-4, the J call TRBJ2-4; 7 bases fit TRBD2. CDR1 is SGHNT and CDR2 is YYREEE in the germline V gene (reference sequence). V was pared by 0 bases and J by 15 bases, with 9 bases of the junction left unmatched. The CDR3 consists of 13 residues. In nucleotides, the CDR3 is TGTGCCAGCAGCTTGGTTCAGGGAGGGGAGCGGTACTTC. It specifies CASSLVQGGERYF.

This sequence joins TRBV9 and TRBJ2-1; unclear D gene. CDR1 and CDR2 from the germline V gene are SGDLS and YYNGEE. V lost 3 bases and J lost 1, with 17 bases in between. The CDR3 sequence is 17 residues long. The CDR3 bases are TGTGCCAGCAGCGCTCGCCCTGAGACCCTATCCTACAATGAGCAGTTCTTC. Encoded protein: CASSARPETLSYNEQFF.